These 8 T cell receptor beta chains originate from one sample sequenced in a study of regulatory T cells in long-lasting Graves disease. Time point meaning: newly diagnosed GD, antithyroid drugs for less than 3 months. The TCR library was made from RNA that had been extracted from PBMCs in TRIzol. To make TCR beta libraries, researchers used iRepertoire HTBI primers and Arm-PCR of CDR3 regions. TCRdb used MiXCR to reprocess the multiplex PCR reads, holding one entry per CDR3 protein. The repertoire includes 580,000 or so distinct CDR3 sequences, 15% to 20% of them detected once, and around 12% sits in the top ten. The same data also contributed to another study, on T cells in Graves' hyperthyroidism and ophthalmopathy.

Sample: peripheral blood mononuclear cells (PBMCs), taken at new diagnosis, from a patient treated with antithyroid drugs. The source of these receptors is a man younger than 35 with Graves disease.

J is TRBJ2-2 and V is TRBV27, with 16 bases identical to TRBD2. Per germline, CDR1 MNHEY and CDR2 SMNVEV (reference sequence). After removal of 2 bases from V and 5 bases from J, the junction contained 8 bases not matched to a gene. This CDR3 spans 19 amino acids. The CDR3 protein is CASSLPGTSGRAKTGELFF. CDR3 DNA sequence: TGTGCCAGCAGTTTACCTGGGACTAGCGGGAGGGCTAAGACCGGGGAGCTGTTTTTT.

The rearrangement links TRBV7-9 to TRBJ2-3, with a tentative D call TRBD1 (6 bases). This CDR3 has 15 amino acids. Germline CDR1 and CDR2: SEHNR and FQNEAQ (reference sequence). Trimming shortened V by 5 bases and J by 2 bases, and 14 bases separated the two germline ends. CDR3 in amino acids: CASSTQQGNTDTQYF. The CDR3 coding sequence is TGTGCCAGCAGCACTCAGCAGGGGAACACAGATACGCAGTATTTT.

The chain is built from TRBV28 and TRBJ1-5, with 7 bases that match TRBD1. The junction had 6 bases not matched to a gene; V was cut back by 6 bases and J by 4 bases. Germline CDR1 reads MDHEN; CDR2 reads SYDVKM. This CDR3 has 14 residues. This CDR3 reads CASRGTELNQPQHF. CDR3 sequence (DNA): TGTGCCAGCAGAGGGACAGAATTGAATCAGCCCCAGCATTTT.

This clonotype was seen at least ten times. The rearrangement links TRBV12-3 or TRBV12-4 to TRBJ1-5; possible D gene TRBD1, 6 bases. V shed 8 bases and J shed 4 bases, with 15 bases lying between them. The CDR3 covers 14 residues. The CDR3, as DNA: TGTGCCAGCCTATCGGGGGGCCGGAATCAGCCCCAGCATTTT. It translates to CASLSGGRNQPQHF.

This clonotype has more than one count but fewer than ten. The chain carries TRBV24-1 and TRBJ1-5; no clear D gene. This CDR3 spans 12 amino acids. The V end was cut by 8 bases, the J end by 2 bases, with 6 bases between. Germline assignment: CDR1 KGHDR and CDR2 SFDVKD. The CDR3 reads CATMVGNQPQHF. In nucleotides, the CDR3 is TGTGCCACCATGGTGGGCAATCAGCCCCAGCATTTT.

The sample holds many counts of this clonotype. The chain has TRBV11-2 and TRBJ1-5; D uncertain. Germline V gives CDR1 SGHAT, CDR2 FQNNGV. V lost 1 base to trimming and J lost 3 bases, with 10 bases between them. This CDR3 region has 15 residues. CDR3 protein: CASSLGVGNNQPQHF. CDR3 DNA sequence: TGTGCCAGCAGCTTAGGGGTAGGGAACAATCAGCCCCAGCATTTT.

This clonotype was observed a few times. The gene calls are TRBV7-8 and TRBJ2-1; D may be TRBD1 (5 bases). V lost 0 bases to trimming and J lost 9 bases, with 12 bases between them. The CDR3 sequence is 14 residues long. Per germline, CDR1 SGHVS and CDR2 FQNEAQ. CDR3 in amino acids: CASSLAEQVGEQFF. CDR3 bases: TGTGCCAGCAGCTTAGCGGAACAGGTGGGTGAGCAGTTCTTC.

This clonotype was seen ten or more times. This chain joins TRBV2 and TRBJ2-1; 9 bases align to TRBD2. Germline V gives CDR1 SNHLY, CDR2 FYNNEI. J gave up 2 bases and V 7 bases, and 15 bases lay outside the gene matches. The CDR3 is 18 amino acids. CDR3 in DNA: TGTGCCAGCAATCCTGGACTAGCGACGAACGTGCCCTACAATGAGCAGTTCTTC. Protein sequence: CASNPGLATNVPYNEQFF.